This T cell receptor (beta chain) was profiled in a study of cytotoxic CD8 clonotypes in ibrutinib-treated CLL. Overall study results and limits: Elevated clonality accompanied ibrutinib response, with a return toward baseline values at progression.

The table came from immunoSEQ multiplex PCR; TCRdb's copy has only in-frame clones and leaves some out. The data hold tens of thousands of clones, with around 70% observed a single time. Per the germline V gene, CDR1 is SGHNT and CDR2 is YENEEA. V was shortened by 5 bases and J by 0 bases, with 11 bases between the two germline ends. This CDR3 contains 14 residues. Notes on this clone: Antigen: not known.

V and J are TRBV11-3 and TRBJ2-7, with D possibly matching TRBD2 (6 bases). The specimen comprised PBMCs, sampled at disease progression, from a patient treated with ibrutinib. This clonotype was obtained from a human donor with chronic lymphocytic leukemia. The CDR3 DNA is TGTGCCAGCAGCCGGTTGGGGGGCTCCTACGAGCAGTACTTC. Protein sequence: CASSRLGGSYEQYF.